This T cell receptor beta chain was identified during a study of early stage breast cancer tumors. Notes on the study in general: Bulk DNA sequencing of unsorted cells missed chain pairing and markers.

Measured with immunoSEQ multiplex PCR; TCRdb has only the in-frame clones, and not every one. Found here are 25,000 to 35,000 clones, roughly 86% of them singletons; the top ten hold 9.3%. Germline V gene lookup returns CDR1 SEHNR and CDR2 FQNEAQ (reference sequence). The V gene lost 2 bases and the J gene lost 8 bases, with 4 bases spanning the gap. The CDR3 runs to 11 residues. About this clone itself: Its specificity is not known.

Specimen: blood. The genes are TRBV7-9 and TRBJ2-1; D is uncertain. The TCR comes from a person between 50 and 60 years old with breast cancer. The CDR3 here is CASSLSDEQFF. The CDR3, as DNA: TGTGCCAGCAGCTTAAGCGATGAGCAGTTCTTC.